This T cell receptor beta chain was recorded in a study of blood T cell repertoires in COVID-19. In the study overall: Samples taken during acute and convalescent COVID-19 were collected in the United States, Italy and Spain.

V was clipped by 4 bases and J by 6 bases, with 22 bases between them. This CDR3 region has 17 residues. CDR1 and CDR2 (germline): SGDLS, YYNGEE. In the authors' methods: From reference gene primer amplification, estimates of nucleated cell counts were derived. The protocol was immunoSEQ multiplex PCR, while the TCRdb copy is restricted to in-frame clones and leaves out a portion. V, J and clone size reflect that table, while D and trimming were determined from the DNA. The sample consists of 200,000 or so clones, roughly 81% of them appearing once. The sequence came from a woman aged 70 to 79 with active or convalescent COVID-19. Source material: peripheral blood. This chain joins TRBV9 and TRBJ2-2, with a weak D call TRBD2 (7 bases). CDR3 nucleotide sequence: TGTGCCAGCAGCCCGCCCCGGGGGGCTAGCGTGCCCGGGGAGCTGTTTTTT. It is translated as CASSPPRGASVPGELFF.